This T cell receptor (beta chain) was documented in a study of OX40 agonist ivuxolimab in advanced cancers. Study in general: Of the patients, three showed partial responses, one with hepatocellular carcinoma and two with cutaneous melanoma.

CDR1 is LNHDA, CDR2 SQIVND, per germline (reference sequence). V was trimmed by 5 bases and J by 0 bases, leaving 7 bases between them. CDR3 size: 13 residues. The table came from immunoSEQ multiplex PCR; TCRdb's copy has only in-frame clones and leaves some out. This sample has under 70,000 clones, with about 80% found just once. The chain couples TRBV19 to TRBJ1-1; D is unresolved. Sequenced here: CD4+ or CD8+ T cells sorted from blood, sampled in a trial of the OX40 agonist ivuxolimab. This receptor was taken from an adult with an advanced solid tumor such as melanoma, head and neck, liver or kidney cancer. CDR3 bases: TGTGCCAGTAGTTTGGAAGTGAACACTGAAGCTTTCTTT. This translates into CASSLEVNTEAFF.